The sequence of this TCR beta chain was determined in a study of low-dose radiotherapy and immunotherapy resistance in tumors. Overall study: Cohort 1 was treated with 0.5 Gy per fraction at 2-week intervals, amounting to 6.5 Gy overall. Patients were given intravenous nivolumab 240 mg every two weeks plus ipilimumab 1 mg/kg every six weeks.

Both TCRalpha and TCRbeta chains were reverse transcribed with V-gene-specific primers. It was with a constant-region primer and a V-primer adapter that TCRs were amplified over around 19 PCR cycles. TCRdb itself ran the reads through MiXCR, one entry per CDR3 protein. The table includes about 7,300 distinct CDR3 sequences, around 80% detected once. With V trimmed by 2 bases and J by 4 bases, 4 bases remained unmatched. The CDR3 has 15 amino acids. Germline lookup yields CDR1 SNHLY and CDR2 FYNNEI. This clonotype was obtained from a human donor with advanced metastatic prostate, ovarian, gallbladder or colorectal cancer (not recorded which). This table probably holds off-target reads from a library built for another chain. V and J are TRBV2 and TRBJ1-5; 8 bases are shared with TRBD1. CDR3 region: CASSERTGPNQPQHF. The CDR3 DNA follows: TGTGCCAGCAGTGAAAGGACAGGGCCTAATCAGCCCCAGCATTTT.